This T cell receptor beta chain appears in the sequencing data of a study of blood T cells in healthy people across ages. Study conclusions and caveats: Observed TCR beta diversity per million T cells went down as age went up. This fall followed a roughly linear course with age.

In its sample, this clonotype was seen many times. What it recognizes is unknown. Alongside a J-beta primer mix, a sample-barcoded 5' primer served in a second PCR lasting about 7 to 11 cycles. TCRdb recomputed calls from the 5' RACE reads with MiXCR, one row per CDR3 protein. The sample holds around 870,000 distinct CDR3 sequences; 25% to 35% are singletons and the top ten take around a sixth. V was pared by 5 bases and J by 8 bases, with 9 bases of the junction left unmatched. CDR3 size: 14 residues. This sequence originates from a woman of 80 years or more in good health. Specimen: blood. V usage is TRBV12-3 or TRBV12-4 and J usage is TRBJ1-5; 7 positions agree with TRBD1. The CDR3 sequence: CASSRDSLVEPQHF. CDR3 DNA sequence: TGTGCCAGCAGTAGGGACAGCCTTGTGGAGCCCCAGCATTTT.